This paragraph covers one T cell receptor (beta chain) sequence. The CDR3 is 13 residues long. Germline lookup yields CDR1 MNHNS and CDR2 SASEGT. This sample was taken from a study of OX40 agonist ivuxolimab in advanced cancers. Autoimmune disease history or systemic immunosuppression excluded patients. With baseline, cycle 4 day 1, and cycle 7 day 1 as timepoints, blood was sampled. Sequencing used immunoSEQ multiplex PCR; TCRdb keeps in-frame clones, though not all of them. Among tens of thousands of clones listed, about 90% were seen once. The V gene is TRBV6-1, the J gene TRBJ2-7, with D possibly matching TRBD1 (5 bases). This TCR derives from an adult with an advanced solid tumor such as melanoma, head and neck, liver or kidney cancer. The sequenced sample was CD4+ or CD8+ T cells sorted from blood, obtained in a trial of the OX40 agonist ivuxolimab. The CDR3 loop reads CSATQGLIGEQYF. The CDR3 DNA sequence: TGTTCAGCAACTCAGGGTCTTATTGGCGAGCAGTACTTC.